A selection of T cell receptor beta chains follows, all from one sample in a study of blood T cells in healthy people across ages. TCRdb used MiXCR to reprocess the 5' RACE reads, holding one entry per CDR3 protein. The sample holds roughly 800,000 distinct CDR3 sequences, around 25% seen once. In addition, the sample was reused for a study of T cells of mothers and their children.

Sequenced input: blood. The receptor set was obtained from a boy aged 10-17 years in good health. Both conserved end residues are part of each CDR3. Fields, in order: V gene, J gene, clone size, D gene, CDR3 protein, CDR3 DNA. The D gene is left open where the match is weak. Only part of the rows carry a size: once, few, many, or a class if the clone is expanded.

TRBV5-1	TRBJ2-1	-	-	CASSLDPRDSGLAYNEQFF	TGCGCCAGCAGCTTGGACCCCCGGGACTCTGGCCTCGCCTACAATGAGCAGTTCTTC
TRBV5-1	TRBJ2-2	-	TRBD1	CASRSQGDTGELFF	TGCGCCAGCAGATCACAGGGGGACACCGGGGAGCTGTTTTTT
TRBV9	TRBJ1-5	-	-	CATPPAYYQPQHF	TGTGCCACCCCCCCAGCCTATTATCAGCCCCAGCATTTT
TRBV6-2/TRBV6-3	TRBJ1-1	few	TRBD1	CASSYYSTGWDTEAFF	TGTGCCAGCAGTTATTATTCGACAGGGTGGGACACTGAAGCTTTCTTT
TRBV20-1	TRBJ2-7	few	-	CSARDTRKGLYEQYF	TGCAGTGCTAGAGATACGAGAAAGGGACTGTACGAGCAGTACTTC
TRBV29-1	TRBJ2-7	few	TRBD2	CSVTGLAGDEQYF	TGCAGCGTTACGGGACTAGCGGGAGACGAGCAGTACTTC
TRBV16	TRBJ2-7	-	-	CASNHAGGLSYEQYF	TGTGCCAGCAACCACGCCGGGGGCCTCTCCTACGAGCAGTACTTC
TRBV9	TRBJ2-5	-	TRBD2	CASSVGLAGHETQYF	TGTGCCAGCAGCGTAGGACTAGCGGGGCACGAGACCCAGTACTTC
TRBV20-1	TRBJ2-4	-	TRBD2	CSAREGPGIQCF	TGCAGTGCCAGGGAGGGCCCAGGAATTCAGTGCTTC
TRBV7-2	TRBJ2-7	few	TRBD2	CASSWTSGGATEQYF	TGTGCCAGCAGCTGGACTAGCGGGGGGGCGACCGAGCAGTACTTC
TRBV5-1	TRBJ2-7	-	TRBD1	CASSLDPPGQGKYEQYF	TGCGCCAGCAGCCTCGATCCTCCGGGACAGGGTAAATACGAGCAGTACTTC
TRBV20-1	TRBJ2-1	few	TRBD2	CSAGRLADNEQFF	TGCAGTGCTGGCCGACTAGCGGATAATGAGCAGTTCTTC
TRBV9	TRBJ2-7	few	-	CASSAGLDSYEQYF	TGTGCCAGCAGCGCGGGACTGGATTCCTACGAGCAGTACTTC
TRBV9	TRBJ1-1	few	TRBD1	CASRPTGGGTEAFF	TGTGCCAGCAGACCTACAGGGGGAGGCACTGAAGCTTTCTTT
TRBV29-1	TRBJ2-1	few	TRBD2	CSVERIAGRTYNEQFF	TGCAGCGTTGAACGGATAGCGGGGCGAACCTACAATGAGCAGTTCTTC
TRBV2	TRBJ2-1	once	-	CASSPFTRSDGNEQFF	TGTGCCAGCAGTCCCTTTACTCGATCGGACGGCAATGAGCAGTTCTTC
TRBV15	TRBJ1-1	-	TRBD1	CATSRTPGQGSGDAFF	TGTGCCACCAGCAGAACTCCGGGACAGGGGAGCGGAGATGCTTTCTTT
TRBV11-3	TRBJ1-4	few	-	CASSKGRLMANEKLFF	TGTGCCAGCAGCAAGGGCAGGTTGATGGCTAATGAAAAACTGTTTTTT
TRBV4-3	TRBJ2-5	-	TRBD2	CASSQGGSSGETQYF	TGCGCCAGCAGCCAAGGGGGGTCTAGCGGCGAGACCCAGTACTTC
TRBV20-1	TRBJ2-3	-	-	CSSPRDGADTQYF	TGCAGTAGCCCCCGGGACGGGGCAGATACGCAGTATTTT
TRBV6-2/TRBV6-3	TRBJ1-2	-	-	CASSLLDSGGYTF	TGTGCCAGCAGCCTCCTGGACAGCGGGGGCTACACCTTC
TRBV27	TRBJ2-2	few	TRBD2	CASRTTSGNPGELFF	TGTGCCAGCAGGACGACTAGCGGTAACCCCGGGGAGCTGTTTTTT
TRBV7-9	TRBJ2-7	few	-	CASTPAGSYEQYF	TGTGCCAGCACCCCCGCGGGATCCTACGAGCAGTACTTC
TRBV7-9	TRBJ1-1	-	-	CASSPPLLTEAFF	TGTGCCAGCAGCCCCCCATTGCTCACTGAAGCTTTCTTT
TRBV13	TRBJ2-1	-	-	CASSASGNNEQFF	TGTGCCAGCAGCGCCTCGGGCAACAATGAGCAGTTCTTC
TRBV9	TRBJ2-1	few	TRBD2	CASTPSGRASYNEQFF	TGTGCCAGCACCCCTAGCGGGAGGGCCTCCTACAATGAGCAGTTCTTC
TRBV4-2	TRBJ1-2	few	TRBD1	CASSQDWTGTLDGYTF	TGTGCCAGCAGCCAGGATTGGACAGGGACTCTAGATGGCTACACCTTC
TRBV28	TRBJ1-3	-	TRBD1	CASRDRSPGNTIYF	TGTGCCAGCAGGGACAGGAGCCCAGGAAACACCATATATTTT
TRBV7-9	TRBJ1-4	once	-	CASSLDGEANEKLFF	TGTGCCAGCAGCTTAGACGGGGAGGCTAATGAAAAACTGTTTTTT
TRBV11-3	TRBJ2-7	-	TRBD2	CASSLDSNSGGVRREQYF	TGTGCCAGCAGCTTAGACTCCAATAGCGGGGGAGTTCGGCGCGAGCAGTACTTC
TRBV20-1	TRBJ2-1	few	-	CSAGTVTPYNEQFF	TGCAGTGCTGGGACTGTGACTCCCTACAATGAGCAGTTCTTC
TRBV25-1	TRBJ2-3	-	-	CASRQTGSSTDTQYF	TGTGCCAGCAGACAAACAGGGTCTAGCACAGATACGCAGTATTTT
TRBV7-3	TRBJ2-1	few	-	CASSDGTGNEQFF	TGTGCCAGCAGCGACGGGACCGGAAATGAGCAGTTCTTC
TRBV5-1	TRBJ2-7	-	TRBD1	CASRLVRDRTYEQYF	TGCGCCAGCAGGTTGGTCCGGGACAGGACCTACGAGCAGTACTTC
TRBV6-6	TRBJ2-5	few	-	CASSYGLRGQETQYF	TGTGCCAGCAGTTATGGACTGAGGGGCCAAGAGACCCAGTACTTC
TRBV6-6	TRBJ2-2	few	-	CASSYSAGAGTGELFF	TGTGCCAGCAGTTACTCTGCGGGGGCGGGCACCGGGGAGCTGTTTTTT
TRBV19	TRBJ1-2	-	-	CASSISWTDYGYTF	TGTGCCAGTAGTATCAGTTGGACAGACTATGGCTACACCTTC
TRBV29-1	TRBJ2-3	-	TRBD2	CSVEFRGLAGIADTQYF	TGCAGCGTTGAGTTTCGCGGACTAGCGGGAATCGCAGATACGCAGTATTTT
TRBV5-5	TRBJ2-5	-	TRBD1	CASSSPGTGGRETQYF	TGTGCCAGCAGCTCACCCGGGACAGGGGGCAGAGAGACCCAGTACTTC
TRBV7-9	TRBJ2-1	-	-	CASSPDRRDEQFF	TGTGCCAGCAGCCCGGACCGACGGGATGAGCAGTTCTTC
TRBV7-6	TRBJ2-5	-	TRBD2	CASSLAGVTETQYF	TGTGCCAGCAGCCTAGCGGGAGTTACGGAGACCCAGTACTTC
TRBV7-9	TRBJ2-1	few	-	CASSVLGSHNEQFF	TGTGCCAGCAGCGTACTAGGGTCCCACAATGAGCAGTTCTTC
TRBV12-3/TRBV12-4	TRBJ1-2	-	-	CASSFDGTNYGYTF	TGTGCCAGCAGTTTTGACGGCACGAACTATGGCTACACCTTC
TRBV7-2	TRBJ1-4	-	-	CASSLRDRYLTNEKLFF	TGTGCCAGCAGCTTAAGGGACCGGTACTTGACTAATGAAAAACTGTTTTTT
TRBV4-1	TRBJ2-5	-	-	CASSQDYGWAETQYF	TGCGCCAGCAGCCAAGATTATGGGTGGGCGGAGACCCAGTACTTC
TRBV25-1	TRBJ1-2	few	-	CASSPHGGGKDGYTF	TGTGCCAGCAGTCCCCACGGAGGGGGGAAGGATGGCTACACCTTC
TRBV9	TRBJ2-5	-	-	CASSVPGVQETQYF	TGTGCCAGCAGCGTCCCCGGAGTCCAAGAGACCCAGTACTTC